This TCR beta chain emerged from a study of T-cell reconstitution after alpha-beta-depleted transplantation in children. A TCRbeta library incorporating unique molecular identifiers was prepared. TCRdb redid the calling of the PCR reads with MiXCR, one entry per CDR3 protein. The sample lists around 340,000 distinct CDR3 sequences, about an eighth occurring once. CDR1 is KGHSH, CDR2 LQKENI, per germline. V gave up 2 bases and J gave up 4 bases, with 14 bases separating them. The length of the CDR3 is 15 residues. This clonotype was picked up many times. V usage is TRBV18 and J usage is TRBJ2-5, with a weak D call TRBD2 (6 bases). The sequences come from PBMCs, collected from the stem cell graft. The receptor was isolated from a human donor who donated a stem cell graft to a child with Fanconi anemia. The CDR3 spells CASSPIPEGLETQYF. The CDR3 nucleotides read TGTGCCAGCTCACCAATCCCGGAGGGGCTAGAGACCCAGTACTTC. Full variable domain (outside the CDR3, taken from reference TRBV18 and TRBJ2-5): NAGVMQNPRHLVRRRGQEARLRCSPMKGHSHVYWYRQLPEEGLKFMVYLQKENIIDESGMPKERFSAEFPKEGPSILRIQQVVRGDSAAYFCASSPIPEGLETQYFGPGTRLLVL.